This T cell receptor (beta chain) came from a study of T cell responses to AZD1222 COVID-19 vaccine. Libraries were prepared by immunoSEQ multiplex PCR; TCRdb keeps only in-frame clonotypes and omits some of them. The data contain under 120,000 clones, 70% to 90% of them singletons. This clone was seen only a few times. Its specificity is not known. Study-wide results and limits: The donors showed a predominance of white British ancestry and of females, with possible underestimation of clonal diversity. Recipients of two AZD1222 doses showed rising Spike-specific TCR breadth and depth. CD4 TCRs linked to vaccination spanned spike, dominating at 160-218 and 743-854. Just a handful of AZD1222 recipients tested seropositive at baseline.

V dropped 2 bases and J dropped 8 bases, with 12 bases sitting between them. CDR3 length equals 13 residues. Germline values: CDR1 KGHSH, CDR2 LQKENI. The sample consisted of peripheral blood, taken 28 days after the second AZD1222 dose. V usage is TRBV18 and J usage is TRBJ1-2; D possibly corresponds to TRBD1 (5 bases). This TCR was recovered from an adult who received the AZD1222 COVID-19 vaccine. The CDR3 protein is CASSPGAERGYTF. The CDR3 DNA reads as TGTGCCAGCTCACCAGGGGCTGAGCGCGGCTACACCTTC.